These 10 T cell receptor beta chains came from one sample sequenced in a study of blood T cell repertoires in COVID-19. Repertoires were generated with immunoSEQ multiplex PCR, while TCRdb's copy carries only in-frame clones and drops some. The profile shows a few hundred thousand clones, more than 75% of them singletons. Sequences were obtained from peripheral blood. These receptors were collected from a woman aged 45-59 years with acute or convalescent COVID-19.

The J gene is TRBJ1-1, the V gene TRBV29-1; 9 bases are shared with TRBD1. V trimming: 7 bases; J trimming: 3 bases; junction bases outside the gene matches: 9. The CDR3 has 14 amino acids. CDR1 and CDR2 (germline): SQVTM, ANQGSEA. The CDR3 DNA sequence: TGCAGCGCTAAGACAGGGGGTATGGACACTGAAGCTTTCTTT. This encodes CSAKTGGMDTEAFF. Full variable domain (outside the CDR3, taken from reference TRBV29-1 and TRBJ1-1): SAVISQKPSRDICQRGTSLTIQCQVDSQVTMMFWYRQQPGQSLTLIATANQGSEATYESGFVIDKFPISRPNLTFSTLTVSNMSPEDSSIYLCSAKTGGMDTEAFFGQGTRLTVV.

This clone has a handful of counts. This chain uses TRBV7-2 with TRBJ2-5; 9 bases are shared with TRBD1. The germline gives CDR1 SGHTA, CDR2 FQGNSA. V shed 4 bases and J 7 bases; nucleotides not matched to a gene: 10. CDR3 size: 15 residues. As DNA, the CDR3 is TGTGCCAGCAGCTCAAGACAGGGGGGTACGGGGACCCAGTACTTC. Translation gives CASSSRQGGTGTQYF.

The chain combines TRBV5-6 with TRBJ2-5; 11 bases map to TRBD2. The CDR3 extends over 15 amino acids. Germline CDR1 reads SGHDT; CDR2 reads YYEEEE. J lost 4 bases, V lost 2 bases, and 4 bases had no gene match. The CDR3 loop reads CASSFALAGGETQYF. In nucleotides, the CDR3 is TGTGCCAGCAGCTTTGCTCTAGCGGGAGGAGAGACCCAGTACTTC.

On this clone itself: The CDR3 does not close with the conserved phenylalanine or tryptophan, likely indicating a read error. The DNA is omitted, as the CDR3 cannot be located on it reliably, and the CDR3 follows TCRdb's listing. The gene calls are TRBV2 and TRBJ1-2; the D call of TRBD1 is as the table states it, not checked on the DNA. Per germline, CDR1 SNHLY and CDR2 FYNNEI. Both ends counted, the CDR3 spans 10 residues. CDR3 loop: CASRGDRAHL.

The chain uses TRBV7-2 and TRBJ1-5, with no clear D. V lost 4 bases to trimming and J lost 5 bases, with 18 bases between them. Germline values: CDR1 SGHTA, CDR2 FQGNSA. This CDR3 has 16 residues. The CDR3 is CASSSDSTGLYQPQHF. The DNA of the CDR3 is TGTGCCAGCAGCTCCGACTCCACTGGTTTATATCAGCCCCAGCATTTT. Based on the CDR3 plus reference TRBV7-2 and TRBJ1-5, the full variable domain is GAGVSQSPSNKVTEKGKDVELRCDPISGHTALYWYRQSLGQGLEFLIYFQGNSAPDKSGLPSDRFSAERTGGSVSTLTIQRTQQEDSAVYLCASSSDSTGLYQPQHFGDGTRLSIL.

The gene calls are TRBV3-1 (or the pseudogene TRBV3-2) and TRBJ1-2; D ambiguous. Germline V gene data show CDR1 as LGHDT and CDR2 as YNNKEL (reference sequence). This CDR3 spans 15 amino acids. Trimming pared 1 base from V and 6 bases from J, leaving 15 bases between. The CDR3 nucleotides read TGTGCCAGCAGCCAAGGGCAGGATTGGCTCGATGGCTACACCTTC. It specifies CASSQGQDWLDGYTF.

The J gene is TRBJ1-5, the V gene TRBV6-1; D uncertain. Germline V lookup: CDR1 MNHNS, CDR2 SASEGT. This CDR3 is 14 amino acids long. V was clipped by 3 bases and J by 5 bases, with 11 bases between them. The CDR3 is CASSESGGYQPQHF. CDR3 nucleotide sequence: TGTGCCAGCAGTGAGTCCGGCGGGTATCAGCCCCAGCATTTT.

This sequence joins TRBV5-1 and TRBJ2-3; D unclear. The CDR3 is 12 amino acids. V was trimmed by 7 bases and J by 1 base, leaving 7 bases between them. CDR1 is SGHRS, CDR2 YFSETQ, per germline. Here the CDR3 reads CASGRGTDTQYF. Written as DNA, the CDR3 is TGCGCCAGCGGCCGGGGCACAGATACGCAGTATTTT.

The chain employs TRBV27 and TRBJ2-1, with 8 bases matching TRBD2. The germline gives CDR1 MNHEY, CDR2 SMNVEV (reference sequence). The CDR3 totals 16 residues. V lost 5 bases and J lost 3; bases outside the gene matches: 9. DNA of the CDR3: TGTGCCAGCAGTCCCCCAAGCGGGAGTATCTACAATGAGCAGTTCTTC. This translates into CASSPPSGSIYNEQFF.

DNA for the CDR3: TGTGCCAGCAGTGAAGCGGTAGGGGGAGTGTATGGCTACACCTTC. This codes for CASSEAVGGVYGYTF. The chain joins TRBV6-1 to TRBJ1-2, with D possibly being TRBD1 (6 bases). The length of the CDR3 is 15 residues. CDR1 is MNHNS and CDR2 is SASEGT in the germline V gene. The germline V and J ends were trimmed by 0 bases and 5 bases, with 13 bases remaining between them.